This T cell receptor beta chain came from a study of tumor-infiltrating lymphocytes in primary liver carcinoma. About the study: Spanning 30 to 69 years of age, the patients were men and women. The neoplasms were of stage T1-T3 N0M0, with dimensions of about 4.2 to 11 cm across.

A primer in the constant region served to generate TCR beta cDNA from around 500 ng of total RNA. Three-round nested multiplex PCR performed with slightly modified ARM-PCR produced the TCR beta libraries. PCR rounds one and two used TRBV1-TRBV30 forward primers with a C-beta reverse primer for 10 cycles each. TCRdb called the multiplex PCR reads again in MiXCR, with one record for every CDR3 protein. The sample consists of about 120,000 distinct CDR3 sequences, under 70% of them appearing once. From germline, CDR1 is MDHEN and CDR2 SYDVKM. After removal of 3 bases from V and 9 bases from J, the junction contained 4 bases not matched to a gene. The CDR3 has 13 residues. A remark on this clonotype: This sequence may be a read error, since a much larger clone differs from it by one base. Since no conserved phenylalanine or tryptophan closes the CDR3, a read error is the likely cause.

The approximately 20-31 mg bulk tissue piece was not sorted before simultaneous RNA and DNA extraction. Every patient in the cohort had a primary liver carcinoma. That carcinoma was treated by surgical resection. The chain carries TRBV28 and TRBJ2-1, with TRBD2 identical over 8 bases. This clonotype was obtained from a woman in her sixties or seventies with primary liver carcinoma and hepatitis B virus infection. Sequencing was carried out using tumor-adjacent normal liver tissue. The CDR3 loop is CASSFREGPEQFL. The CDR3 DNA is TGTGCCAGCAGTTTCCGGGAGGGCCCTGAGCAGTTCTTG.